What follows are 5 T cell receptor beta chains derived from one specimen sequenced in a study of T cells after yellow fever vaccination (dated 2019 in TCRdb). Read against the paper, the sample's treatment or condition label means: live attenuated yellow fever vaccine strain. The library was built by means of 5' RACE. The listed sequencing device is Illumina NovaSeq 6000. TCRdb trimmed public reads at Q25 via fastp, called clones via MiXCR and kept in-frame beta chains. Every distinct CDR3 protein forms one entry, paired with its most common genes and DNA. For this sample the table gives approximately 330,000 distinct CDR3 sequences, of which approximately 4% were detected only once. The ten largest account for just under 25% of the sample. The specimen comprised PBMCs, sampled 5 days after the yellow fever booster vaccination. All receptors come from a man aged 18 to 29 who received the YFV17D yellow fever vaccine.

In this sample, this clonotype turned up many times. The V gene is TRBV5-4, the J gene TRBJ2-5; weak D call: TRBD2 (6 bases). Deletions cut 0 bases from V and 9 bases from J, with 15 bases between. The CDR3 spans 14 residues. The germline V gene encodes CDR1 SGHNT and CDR2 YYREEE (reference sequence). This CDR3 is CASSLDFGGNPQYF. Written as DNA, the CDR3 is TGTGCCAGCAGCTTGGATTTTGGGGGGAATCCCCAGTACTTC.

The chain links TRBV6-2 or TRBV6-3 to TRBJ2-3; D is undetermined. Germline CDR1 reads MNHEY; CDR2 reads SVGEGT. V was clipped by 6 bases and J by 2 bases, with 12 bases between them. CDR3 length: 14 residues. CDR3 bases: TGTGCCAGCAGCCAAAACCTTTACACAGATACGCAGTATTTT. It translates to CASSQNLYTDTQYF.

This clonotype has a count of ten or more. The gene calls are TRBV7-9 and TRBJ2-2; D remains ambiguous. V lost 5 bases, J lost 8 bases, and 6 bases lay in between. This CDR3 is built from 11 residues. Per the germline V gene, CDR1 is SEHNR and CDR2 is FQNEAQ (reference sequence). In nucleotides, the CDR3 is TGTGCCAGCAGCCCCTCGGGGGAGCTGTTTTTT. It is translated as CASSPSGELFF.

The chain combines TRBV7-6 with TRBJ2-1, with D possibly being TRBD1 or TRBD2 (5 bases each). Germline assignment: CDR1 SGHVS and CDR2 FNYEAQ. V shed 5 bases and J shed 5 bases, with 22 bases lying between them. This CDR3 has 17 amino acids. CDR3 DNA: TGTGCCAGCAGCCCCAGTGACGGGCCTTGGGGGAACAATGAGCAGTTCTTC. Its translation: CASSPSDGPWGNNEQFF.

The chain uses TRBV9 and TRBJ2-5, with unresolved D. V shed 0 bases and J shed 3 bases, with 9 bases lying between them. CDR3 size: 14 residues. Germline V gene sequence: CDR1 SGDLS, CDR2 YYNGEE. This chain's CDR3 is CASSVAGLEETQYF. Here the CDR3 DNA reads TGTGCCAGCAGCGTAGCCGGCCTAGAAGAGACCCAGTACTTC.